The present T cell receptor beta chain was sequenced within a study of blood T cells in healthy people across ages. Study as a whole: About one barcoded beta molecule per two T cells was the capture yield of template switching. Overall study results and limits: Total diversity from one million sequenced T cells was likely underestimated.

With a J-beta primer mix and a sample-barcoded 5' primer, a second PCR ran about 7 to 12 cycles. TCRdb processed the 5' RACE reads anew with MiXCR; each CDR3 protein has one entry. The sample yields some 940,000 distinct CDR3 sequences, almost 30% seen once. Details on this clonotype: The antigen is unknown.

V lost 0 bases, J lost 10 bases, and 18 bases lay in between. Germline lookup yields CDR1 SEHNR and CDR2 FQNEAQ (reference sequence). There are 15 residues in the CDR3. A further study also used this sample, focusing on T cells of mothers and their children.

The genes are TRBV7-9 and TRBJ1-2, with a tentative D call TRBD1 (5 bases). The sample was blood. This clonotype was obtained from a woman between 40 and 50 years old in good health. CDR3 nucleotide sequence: TGTGCCAGCAGCTTAGCGCTAGGGGCGTCTCCTAACTACACCTTC. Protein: CASSLALGASPNYTF.